Below, 28 T cell receptor beta chains from the same sample are listed, as sequenced in a study of blood T cell repertoires in acute mononucleosis. The protocol was immunoSEQ multiplex PCR, while the TCRdb copy is restricted to in-frame clones and leaves out a portion. This sample carries some 6,600 clones, 20% to 25% of them seen once, and the ten largest clones take around 30%. Documented time point: acute infectious mononucleosis, at clinical presentation within 2 weeks of symptom onset (visit 1). The sequencing here drew on EBV YVL epitope tetramer+ CD8+ T cells sorted from PBMCs, taken during acute infectious mononucleosis. Specified subset: CD8 T cells binding a tetramer with EBV BRLF1 109-117 peptide (YVL-BR). These receptors originate from a young woman with infectious mononucleosis caused by EBV.

This clone was counted a few times. The likely explanation is a read error, given a far larger clone one base away. This sample also contains other DNA sequences that code for the same CDR3. This chain uses TRBV5-4 with TRBJ2-1; unclear D gene. From germline, CDR1 is SGHNT and CDR2 YYREEE (reference sequence). This CDR3 has 15 residues. The V end was cut by 0 bases, the J end by 4 bases, with 11 bases between. The CDR3 sequence: CASSLELASYNEQFF. CDR3 DNA: TGTGCCAGCAGCTTGGAGTTGGCCAGTTACAATGAGCAGTTCTTC.

The chain carries TRBV7-9 and TRBJ2-7; D possibly corresponds to TRBD1 (7 bases). V was pared by 5 bases and J by 4 bases, with 12 bases between. This CDR3 region has 13 residues. Germline V gene sequence: CDR1 SEHNR, CDR2 FQNEAQ (reference sequence). CDR3 DNA sequence: TGTGCCAGCAGCGCGGGACAGACTTACGAGCAGTACTTC. Translation gives CASSAGQTYEQYF.

V and J are TRBV5-4 and TRBJ2-1; no definite D call. Trimming left V 4 bases short and J 10 bases short, with 9 bases between. This CDR3 is built from 11 residues. Per the germline V gene, CDR1 is SGHNT and CDR2 is YYREEE (reference sequence). In DNA form, the CDR3 reads TGTGCCAGCAGCCCCAACGGCGAGCAGTTCTTC. It is translated as CASSPNGEQFF.

This clone has more than one count but fewer than ten. The V gene is TRBV7-8, the J gene TRBJ2-7, with 9 bases identical to TRBD1. In germline, CDR1 is SGHVS, CDR2 FQNEAQ. The CDR3 runs to 15 residues. The V segment lost 3 bases and the J segment 6 bases; nucleotides outside the gene matches: 9. CDR3: CASSFPQGALGEQYF. CDR3 sequence (DNA): TGTGCCAGCAGCTTCCCACAGGGGGCACTTGGCGAGCAGTACTTC.

Notes on this clone: A far larger clone differs by one base, so this is likely a read error. In the same sample, other DNA sequences code for this CDR3. The chain carries TRBV9 and TRBJ2-5; a possible D gene is TRBD1 (6 bases). Germline-derived CDR1 and CDR2 are SGDLS and YYNGEE. The CDR3 extends over 14 amino acids. The CDR3 DNA reads TGTGCCAGCAGCCCGACGGACAGCCAAGAGACCCAATACTTC. Its translation is CASSPTDSQETQYF. The full variable domain, its missing parts supplied by reference TRBV9 and TRBJ2-5, is DSGVTQTPKHLITATGQRVTLRCSPRSGDLSVYWYQQSLDQGLQFLIQYYNGEERAKGNILERFSAQQFPDLHSELNLSSLELGDSALYFCASSPTDSQETQYFGPGTRLLVL.

The genes are TRBV6-5 and TRBJ2-4; 7 positions match TRBD1. The end of the DNA is better explained by TRBJ2-5, so the J call may be wrong. This CDR3 has 15 residues. Germline V CDR1 and CDR2: MNHEY, SVGAGI. The CDR3 is CASRQLTGSGETQYF. DNA of the CDR3: TGTGCCAGCAGGCAGTTGACAGGGAGTGGAGAGACCCAGTACTTC.

The chain joins TRBV13 to TRBJ2-2; possibly TRBD1 for D (5 bases). The CDR3 has 18 residues. Per germline, CDR1 PRHDT and CDR2 FYEKMQ (reference sequence). Trimming pared 4 bases from V and 3 bases from J, leaving 21 bases between. CDR3 protein: CASSSPRGTGRDTGELFF. In DNA form, the CDR3 reads TGTGCCAGCAGCTCCCCTAGGGGAACAGGCAGAGACACCGGGGAGCTGTTTTTT.

This clone has at least ten counts. The junction and the germline gene differ at one end; a read error may be behind it. This chain connects TRBV11-2 to TRBJ2-5; D may be TRBD2 (6 bases). Germline assignment: CDR1 SGHAT and CDR2 FQNNGV. The CDR3 sequence is 14 residues long. The DNA for the CDR3 is TGTGCCAGCATGAGGGAGTTGGCGGGGCAAGAGACCCACTTC. This encodes CASMRELAGQETHF.

This clone has a handful of counts. This chain joins TRBV5-6 and TRBJ2-1; D unresolved. CDR1 and CDR2 (germline): SGHDT, YYEEEE. The CDR3 is 12 residues long. V dropped 5 bases and J dropped 3 bases, with 6 bases sitting between them. CDR3 loop: CASSYGYNEQFF. In nucleotides, the CDR3 is TGTGCCAGCAGTTACGGCTACAATGAGCAGTTCTTC.

This clone was detected only a few times. The genes are TRBV5-4 and TRBJ2-1, with 8 bases aligning to TRBD1. Per the germline V gene, CDR1 is SGHNT and CDR2 is YYREEE (reference sequence). Unmatched junction bases numbered 9, after V lost 4 bases and J lost 6 bases. The CDR3 has 15 residues. The DNA of the CDR3 is TGTGCCAGCAGCCCCGACCCGACAGGGGTCAATGAGCAGTTCTTC. Protein: CASSPDPTGVNEQFF.

Points on this clone: Since a far larger clone is one base different, this is likely a read error. The chain joins TRBV7-3 to TRBJ2-1; 10 bases fit TRBD2. CDR1 SGHTA and CDR2 FQGTGA come from the germline V gene. Trimming took 5 bases from V and 8 from J; bases not matched to a gene: 12. This CDR3 has 16 amino acids. The CDR3 nucleotides read TGTGCCAGCAGCCCGCTTCCTAGCGGGGGATCGTATGAGCAGTTCTTC. Translating it yields CASSPLPSGGSYEQFF. Full variable domain (rest looked up from reference TRBV7-3 and TRBJ2-1): GAGVSQTPSNKVTEKGKYVELRCDPISGHTALYWYRQSLGQGPEFLIYFQGTGAADDSGLPNDRFFAVRPEGSVSTLKIQRTERGDSAVYLCASSPLPSGGSYEQFFGPGTRLTVL.

This clone was picked up a small number of times. V usage is TRBV7-8 and J usage is TRBJ2-3; 12 bases line up with TRBD2. V gave up 8 bases and J gave up 2 bases; unmatched junction bases: 5. The length of the CDR3 is 15 residues. Per the germline V gene, CDR1 is SGHVS and CDR2 is FQNEAQ. CDR3 nucleotide sequence: TGTGCCAGCGTTCGGACTAGCGGGGACACAGATACGCAGTATTTT. Encoded protein: CASVRTSGDTDTQYF.

The rearrangement uses TRBV25-1 and TRBJ2-1; 8 positions match TRBD2. Germline CDR1 MGHDK, CDR2 SYGVNS. The CDR3 loop spans 16 amino acids. The V segment lost 3 bases and the J segment 3 bases; nucleotides outside the gene matches: 7. CDR3 DNA sequence: TGTGCCAGCAGTGACTTCCTCACTAGCGGCTACAATGAGCAGTTCTTC. This encodes CASSDFLTSGYNEQFF. Using reference TRBV25-1 and TRBJ2-1 for the parts outside the CDR3, the full variable domain is EADIYQTPRYLVIGTGKKITLECSQTMGHDKMYWYQQDPGMELHLIHYSYGVNSTEKGDLSSESTVSRIRTEHFPLTLESARPSHTSQYLCASSDFLTSGYNEQFFGPGTRLTVL.

This clone was seen a handful of times. V and J are TRBV11-3 and TRBJ2-1; D is unresolved. The CDR3 spans 11 residues. Deletions cut 6 bases from V and 4 bases from J, with 4 bases between. Germline CDR1 is SGHNT and CDR2 is YENEEA. The CDR3 protein is CASSNYNEQFF. The CDR3 DNA sequence: TGTGCCAGCAGTAATTACAATGAGCAGTTCTTC.

This clone was seen a handful of times. The chain combines TRBV13 with TRBJ2-2; D ambiguous. The ends were cut back, 3 bases at V and 2 bases at J, with 10 bases in the middle. The CDR3 covers 15 residues. CDR1 is PRHDT and CDR2 is FYEKMQ in the germline V gene (reference sequence). The CDR3 here is CASSLQVFNTGELFF. The CDR3 DNA is TGTGCCAGCAGCTTGCAAGTATTCAACACCGGGGAGCTGTTTTTT.

The chain couples TRBV13 to TRBJ2-5, with 8 bases identical to TRBD2. The CDR3 spans 17 residues. Losses at the gene ends were 6 bases for V and 0 bases for J; bases not matched to a gene: 12. CDR1 is PRHDT, CDR2 FYEKMQ, per germline (reference sequence). CDR3 amino acids: CASSSILADRYQETQYF. The CDR3 DNA follows: TGTGCCAGCAGTTCCATACTAGCGGATAGGTACCAAGAGACCCAGTACTTC.

This clone was counted at least ten times. The chain links TRBV7-2 to TRBJ2-1; the match to TRBD2 covers 10 bases. Germline V gives CDR1 SGHTA, CDR2 FQGNSA. This CDR3 has 16 amino acids. J lost 8 bases, V lost 4 bases, and 11 bases had no gene match. CDR3 nucleotides: TGTGCCAGCAGCTCGCTTCCTAGCGGGGGATCGTATGAGCAGTTCTTC. Translating gives CASSSLPSGGSYEQFF. Based on the CDR3 plus reference TRBV7-2 and TRBJ2-1, the full variable domain is GAGVSQSPSNKVTEKGKDVELRCDPISGHTALYWYRQSLGQGLEFLIYFQGNSAPDKSGLPSDRFSAERTGGSVSTLTIQRTQQEDSAVYLCASSSLPSGGSYEQFFGPGTRLTVL.

Details on this clone: A junction end diverges from the germline sequence, so it may reflect a read error. This chain uses TRBV11-2 with TRBJ2-7; D tentatively fits TRBD1 or TRBD2 (5 bases each). This CDR3 is 11 amino acids long. Germline V gives CDR1 SGHAT, CDR2 FQNNGV. The chain's CDR3 is CQQLGVYEQYF. For the CDR3, the DNA is TGCCAGCAGCTGGGGGTCTACGAGCAGTACTTC.

V and J are TRBV20-1 and TRBJ2-5, with TRBD2 identical over 7 bases. The CDR3 extends over 10 amino acids. Germline trimming cut 6 bases from V and 9 bases from J; bases unmatched to any gene: 4. Germline lookup yields CDR1 DFQATT and CDR2 SNEGSKA (reference sequence). The DNA for the CDR3 is TGCAGTGCGTTGGGGGGGGCCCAGTACTTC. Protein product: CSALGGAQYF.

The gene calls are TRBV5-6 and TRBJ2-7, with TRBD2 as a possible D gene (5 bases). The CDR3 is 15 amino acids. V lost 4 bases to trimming and J lost 3 bases, with 17 bases between them. CDR1 and CDR2 (germline): SGHDT, YYEEEE. In DNA form, the CDR3 reads TGTGCCAGCAGCCCCGGGGTAGGTGAAGGCTACGAGCAGTACTTC. It translates to CASSPGVGEGYEQYF.

This clone was seen many times. This likely traces to a read error, being one base from a far larger clone. This chain joins TRBV4-1 and TRBJ2-3; 7 bases fit TRBD2. This CDR3 is 19 amino acids long. The V and J ends lost 2 bases and 5 bases, in that order; junction bases with no gene match: 19. Germline CDR1 MGHRA, CDR2 YSYEKL. The CDR3 here is CASSQQTLSGEGWRDTQYF. CDR3 in DNA: TGCGCCAGCAGCCAACAAACGTTATCGGGGGAGGGGTGGAGAGATACGCAGTATTTT.

This clone is classed as medium-sized. The chain combines TRBV4-1 with TRBJ1-3; D perhaps matches TRBD1 (5 bases). The CDR3 contains 14 residues. CDR1 MGHRA and CDR2 YSYEKL come from the germline V gene. V was shortened by 0 bases and J by 4 bases, with 7 bases between the two germline ends. For the CDR3, the DNA is TGCGCCAGCAGCCAAGATCAGGGAGGAAACACCATATATTTT. Translation gives CASSQDQGGNTIYF.

The rearrangement links TRBV28 to TRBJ2-7; TRBD2 aligns across 8 bases. This CDR3 has 16 residues. J lost 4 bases, V lost 6 bases, and 14 bases had no gene match. CDR1 and CDR2 from the germline V gene are MDHEN and SYDVKM. The CDR3 here is CASSTPSGSSPYEQYF. DNA for the CDR3: TGTGCCAGCAGCACTCCTAGCGGGTCCTCGCCGTACGAGCAGTACTTC.

The chain employs TRBV7-3 and TRBJ2-3; no reliable D call. V shed 6 bases and J shed 8 bases, with 21 bases lying between them. The CDR3 loop spans 15 amino acids. The germline V gene has CDR1 SGHTA and CDR2 FQGTGA. CDR3 DNA sequence: TGTGCCAGCAGTTTGATCGGTTTTCGGCATGGTACGCAGTATTTT. This sequence encodes CASSLIGFRHGTQYF.

Regarding this clone: This likely stems from a read error, as it lies one base from a far larger clone. The rearrangement uses TRBV6-5 and TRBJ2-5; 7 bases agree with TRBD1. Germline V gives CDR1 MNHEY, CDR2 SVGAGI. The CDR3 length is 15 residues. The CDR3 region is CACRQLTGSGETQYF. The DNA for the CDR3 is TGTGCCTGCAGGCAGTTGACAGGGAGTGGAGAGACCCAGTACTTC.

This clone was observed a few times. The chain uses TRBV5-1 and TRBJ2-3, with D possibly being TRBD1 (6 bases). Trimming stripped 4 bases from V and 4 bases from J, with 13 bases between. Germline V gene sequence: CDR1 SGHRS, CDR2 YFSETQ. CDR3 length equals 14 residues. The DNA of the CDR3 is TGCGCCAGCAGCGGAAGGACAGAAGCAGATACGCAGTATTTT. It yields the protein CASSGRTEADTQYF.

This clone was observed a handful of times. The gene calls are TRBV11-2 and TRBJ2-3; D gene uncertain. With 5 bases removed from V and 3 bases from J, the gap between germline ends came to 9 bases. Looked up from germline, CDR1 is SGHAT and CDR2 is FQNNGV. The CDR3 totals 13 residues. The CDR3 protein is CASSAMATDTQYF. For the CDR3, the DNA is TGTGCCAGCAGCGCGATGGCAACAGATACGCAGTATTTT.

There are many counts of this clone. A much larger clone sits a single nucleotide away, making a read error possible. This sample also contains other DNA sequences that code for the same CDR3. The chain recombines TRBV28 with TRBJ2-7, with D possibly being TRBD1 (6 bases). V was clipped by 4 bases and J by 0 bases, with 7 bases between them. The CDR3 totals 13 residues. Germline CDR1 reads MDHEN; CDR2 reads SYDVKM. CDR3 sequence reads: CASSWTASYEQYF. For the CDR3, the DNA is TGTGCCAGCAGTTGGACAGCCTCCTACGAGCAGTACTTC. The whole variable domain, remainder taken from reference TRBV28 and TRBJ2-7, is DVKVTQSSRYLVKRTGEKVFLECVQDMDHENMFWYRQDPGLGLRLIYFSYDVKMKEKGDIPEGYSVSREKKERFSLILESASTNQTSMYLCASSWTASYEQYFGPGTRLTVT.